These 30 T cell receptor beta chains originate from one sample sequenced in a study of blood T cell repertoires in COVID-19. Method: immunoSEQ multiplex PCR; TCRdb's copy keeps in-frame clones and lacks some. This table has roughly 38,000 clones, around 84% appearing once. The sequenced sample consisted of peripheral blood. These receptors were obtained from a man in his sixties with COVID-19, enrolled during active disease.

The genes are TRBV13 and TRBJ2-1, with TRBD1 identical over 7 bases. The junction had 9 bases not matched to a gene; V was cut back by 0 bases and J by 7 bases. The CDR3 has 16 amino acids. Per the germline V gene, CDR1 is PRHDT and CDR2 is FYEKMQ (reference sequence). The CDR3 here is CASSLGSQGVGNEQFF. The CDR3, as DNA: TGTGCCAGCAGCTTAGGGAGCCAGGGGGTCGGTAATGAGCAGTTCTTC.

This clone has just a few counts. V usage is TRBV28 and J usage is TRBJ2-7, with TRBD1 matching 8 bases. The V segment lost 4 bases and the J segment 4 bases; nucleotides outside the gene matches: 9. Germline V gene data show CDR1 as MDHEN and CDR2 as SYDVKM. The CDR3 totals 15 residues. The CDR3 sequence is CASSSTDRGRYEQYF. The DNA of the CDR3 is TGTGCCAGCAGTTCGACTGACAGGGGTCGGTACGAGCAGTACTTC.

The rearrangement joins TRBV28 to TRBJ1-2, with D unresolved. The CDR3 sequence is 12 residues long. The germline V and J ends were trimmed by 7 bases and 2 bases, with 8 bases remaining between them. Germline V gene data show CDR1 as MDHEN and CDR2 as SYDVKM. The CDR3 region has the DNA TGTGCCAGCATAACTGCCAACTATGGCTACACCTTC. Translated, it gives CASITANYGYTF.

This clone has a single count. Here the CDR3 DNA reads TGCAGCGTTACAGGGGTGGGATACGAGCAGTACTTC. It yields the protein CSVTGVGYEQYF. The chain is built from TRBV29-1 and TRBJ2-7, with 7 nucleotides matching TRBD1. CDR3 length: 12 amino acids. Germline CDR1 reads SQVTM; CDR2 reads ANQGSEA. V lost 5 bases, J lost 4 bases, and 5 bases stayed unmatched.

This rearrangement joins TRBV5-5 to TRBJ2-6; maybe TRBD1 (6 bases). This CDR3 comprises 15 residues. Germline CDR1 SGHKS, CDR2 YYEKEE (reference sequence). V shed 3 bases and J shed 4 bases, with 11 bases lying between them. CDR3 sequence reads: CASSSGQRGANVLTF. The CDR3 nucleotides are TGTGCCAGCAGCTCCGGACAGAGAGGGGCCAACGTCCTGACTTTC.

The chain combines TRBV19 with TRBJ2-2; 8 bases are a match to TRBD1. The CDR3 spans 14 residues. The germline V gene has CDR1 LNHDA and CDR2 SQIVND (reference sequence). After removal of 6 bases from V and 4 bases from J, the junction contained 4 bases not matched to a gene. CDR3 amino acids: CASRQTGVTGELFF. The CDR3 bases are TGTGCCAGTAGACAGACAGGGGTCACCGGGGAGCTGTTTTTT.

This clone has just a few counts. The rearrangement joins TRBV5-4 to TRBJ2-7, with 11 bases identical to TRBD2. V gave up 4 bases and J gave up 3 bases; unmatched junction bases: 9. This CDR3 is built from 16 residues. From germline, CDR1 is SGHNT and CDR2 YYREEE (reference sequence). The CDR3 loop is CASSALKTSGNYEQYF. DNA of the CDR3: TGTGCCAGCAGCGCTTTGAAGACTAGCGGGAACTACGAGCAGTACTTC.

Here the CDR3 DNA reads TGTGCCAGCAGCCAAGAGCCGCAGGAACGGGAGACCCAGTACTTC. The encoded protein is CASSQEPQERETQYF. The chain uses TRBV4-2 and TRBJ2-5; D not certain. CDR3 length: 15 residues. Per germline, CDR1 LGHNA and CDR2 YNFKEQ. The V end lost 0 bases, the J end lost 5 bases, and 13 bases lay between the germline ends.

This chain links TRBV5-5 with TRBJ1-2, with 7 bases fitting TRBD1. The CDR3 loop spans 14 amino acids. Germline V gives CDR1 SGHKS, CDR2 YYEKEE (reference sequence). V gave up 5 bases and J gave up 7 bases; unmatched junction bases: 11. This CDR3 is CASRSSTGIRGYTF. Here the CDR3 DNA reads TGTGCCAGCAGGTCCTCGACAGGGATTCGTGGCTACACCTTC.

The chain joins TRBV30 to TRBJ1-3; no definite D call. There are 13 residues in the CDR3. Germline V gene sequence: CDR1 GTSNPN, CDR2 SVGIG (reference sequence). Trimming shortened V by 4 bases and J by 4 bases, and 11 bases separated the two germline ends. Here the CDR3 reads CAWTQTGGNTIYF. In nucleotides, the CDR3 is TGTGCCTGGACTCAGACCGGGGGAAACACCATATATTTT.

The rearrangement uses TRBV3-1 (or the pseudogene TRBV3-2) and TRBJ2-1; TRBD2 matches 10 bases. The CDR3 is 15 amino acids. The ends lost 4 bases at V and 4 bases at J; junction bases unmatched: 4. CDR1 and CDR2 (germline): LGHDT, YNNKEL (reference sequence). The CDR3 bases are TGTGCCAGCAGCCCGGGACTAGCGACGTACAATGAGCAGTTCTTC. The encoded protein is CASSPGLATYNEQFF.

This clone has a single count. V and J are TRBV9 and TRBJ2-1, with D possibly TRBD1 on 6 matching bases. The CDR3 has 16 amino acids. Germline CDR1 SGDLS, CDR2 YYNGEE. V was pared by 4 bases and J by 6 bases, with 20 bases between. Here the CDR3 DNA reads TGTGCCAGCAGCTCCCCTGGGGGCAGGGTGGGCAATGAGCAGTTCTTC. It specifies CASSSPGGRVGNEQFF. The full variable domain, in which reference TRBV9 and TRBJ2-1 provide the parts outside the CDR3, is DSGVTQTPKHLITATGQRVTLRCSPRSGDLSVYWYQQSLDQGLQFLIQYYNGEERAKGNILERFSAQQFPDLHSELNLSSLELGDSALYFCASSSPGGRVGNEQFFGPGTRLTVL.

This clone appeared once. The chain uses TRBV14 and TRBJ2-3, with a weak D call TRBD1 (6 bases). The ends were cut back, 4 bases at V and 0 bases at J, with 14 bases in the middle. Germline CDR1 SGHDN, CDR2 FVKESK. The CDR3 is 16 residues long. CDR3 loop: CASSLTGQPSTDTQYF. CDR3 in DNA: TGTGCCAGCAGCCTCACCGGACAGCCGAGCACAGATACGCAGTATTTT.

V usage is TRBV30 and J usage is TRBJ1-2; 9 nucleotides match TRBD1. The junction had 9 bases not matched to a gene; V was cut back by 0 bases and J by 7 bases. CDR1 and CDR2 (germline): GTSNPN, SVGIG (reference sequence). The CDR3 extends over 15 amino acids. CDR3 DNA sequence: TGTGCCTGGAGTGTAGGGGGACAGGGTTACGGTGGCTACACCTTC. Its protein is CAWSVGGQGYGGYTF. The full variable domain, completed using reference TRBV30 and TRBJ1-2, is SQTIHQWPATLVQPVGSPLSLECTVEGTSNPNLYWYRQAAGRGLQLLFYSVGIGQISSEVPQNLSASRPQDRQFILSSKKLLLSDSGFYLCAWSVGGQGYGGYTFGSGTRLTVV.

The V gene is TRBV28, the J gene TRBJ1-5; D possibly corresponds to TRBD1 (5 bases). Germline lookup yields CDR1 MDHEN and CDR2 SYDVKM. The CDR3 length is 14 residues. Trimming stripped 5 bases from V and 4 bases from J, with 12 bases between. Here the CDR3 DNA reads TGTGCCAGCAGTGTGATAGGGGTGAATCAGCCCCAGCATTTT. Translated: CASSVIGVNQPQHF.

This chain connects TRBV3-1 (or the pseudogene TRBV3-2) to TRBJ1-6; D gene ambiguous. CDR1 is LGHDT, CDR2 YNNKEL, per germline (reference sequence). V was pared by 1 base and J by 0 bases, with 7 bases between. CDR3 length: 16 amino acids. CDR3 sequence: CASSQARSSYNSPLHF. CDR3 DNA sequence: TGTGCCAGCAGCCAAGCACGGAGCTCCTATAATTCACCCCTCCACTTT.

V gene TRBV9 combines with J gene TRBJ2-7; possible D gene TRBD1, 7 bases. CDR1 is SGDLS, CDR2 YYNGEE, per germline. The CDR3 length is 16 residues. The V gene lost 0 bases and the J gene lost 2 bases, with 15 bases spanning the gap. The chain's CDR3 is CASSVGGDSKTYEQYF. In DNA, the CDR3 is TGTGCCAGCAGCGTAGGGGGGGACAGCAAGACCTACGAGCAGTACTTC.

V usage is TRBV7-6 and J usage is TRBJ2-1, with 7 bases fitting TRBD1. Germline V gene lookup returns CDR1 SGHVS and CDR2 FNYEAQ. With 4 bases clipped from V and 4 bases from J, the junction kept 7 bases outside the gene matches. The CDR3 contains 15 residues. CDR3 bases: TGTGCCAGCAGCTCTCTGGGGACAGCTTACAATGAGCAGTTCTTC. It yields the protein CASSSLGTAYNEQFF.

This chain connects TRBV11-2 to TRBJ2-3; perhaps TRBD1 as D (5 bases). Deletions cut 5 bases from V and 1 base from J, with 16 bases between. The CDR3 spans 16 residues. Germline V gene lookup returns CDR1 SGHAT and CDR2 FQNNGV. The CDR3: CASSRRTGVRTDTQYF. Written as DNA, the CDR3 is TGTGCCAGCAGCCGACGAACAGGAGTTCGCACAGATACGCAGTATTTT.

The V call is TRBV15, the J call TRBJ2-7; 9 bases line up with TRBD2. V gave up 3 bases and J gave up 3 bases; unmatched junction bases: 12. The germline gives CDR1 LNHNV, CDR2 YYDKDF (reference sequence). This CDR3 has 17 amino acids. The CDR3 loop is CATSRGSLAGEGYEQYF. CDR3 nucleotides: TGTGCCACCAGCAGGGGCTCTTTAGCGGGAGAGGGCTACGAGCAGTACTTC.

This sequence joins TRBV10-2 and TRBJ2-4; perhaps TRBD2 as D (6 bases). The V gene lost 6 bases and the J gene lost 9 bases, with 15 bases spanning the gap. The CDR3 sequence is 13 residues long. The germline V gene encodes CDR1 WSHSY and CDR2 SAAADI. CDR3 sequence (DNA): TGCGCCAGCAGCGGAGCGGGTGGGTCCATTCAGTACTTC. Translation: CASSGAGGSIQYF.

This chain uses TRBV5-4 with TRBJ1-1; possible D gene TRBD1, 6 bases. CDR3 size: 15 residues. V was shortened by 4 bases and J by 4 bases, with 17 bases between the two germline ends. The V gene's germline CDR1 is SGHNT and CDR2 YYREEE (reference sequence). CDR3 in amino acids: CASSLGGGQVTEAFF. Written as DNA, the CDR3 is TGTGCCAGCAGCCTGGGCGGGGGGCAGGTCACTGAAGCTTTCTTT.

This chain links TRBV5-1 with TRBJ2-5; weak D call: TRBD2 (6 bases). This CDR3 has 17 residues. Germline V gives CDR1 SGHRS, CDR2 YFSETQ. The V and J ends lost 7 bases and 5 bases respectively, with 27 bases between them. The CDR3 protein is CASGEVGGQSPAETQYF. CDR3 nucleotides: TGCGCCAGCGGGGAGGTGGGAGGCCAATCCCCCGCGGAGACCCAGTACTTC. Complete variable domain (other parts from reference TRBV5-1 and TRBJ2-5): KAGVTQTPRYLIKTRGQQVTLSCSPISGHRSVSWYQQTPGQGLQFLFEYFSETQRNKGNFPGRFSGRQFSNSRSEMNVSTLELGDSALYLCASGEVGGQSPAETQYFGPGTRLLVL.

This chain connects TRBV10-1 to TRBJ2-3; D is unresolved. Trimming removed 2 bases from V and 1 base from J, with 4 bases in between. In germline, CDR1 is WNHNN, CDR2 SYGVQD (reference sequence). The length of the CDR3 is 13 residues. CDR3 loop: CASSETGTDTQYF. The CDR3 bases are TGCGCCAGCAGTGAGACGGGCACAGATACGCAGTATTTT.

The J gene is TRBJ1-6, the V gene TRBV7-2, with D maybe TRBD1 (5 bases). There are 15 residues in the CDR3. Germline V lookup: CDR1 SGHTA, CDR2 FQGNSA. V lost 5 bases to trimming and J lost 4 bases, with 12 bases between them. CDR3 nucleotides: TGTGCCAGCAGCCCACGACAGATTTATAATTCACCCCTCCACTTT. Translated: CASSPRQIYNSPLHF. Based on the CDR3 plus reference TRBV7-2 and TRBJ1-6, the full variable domain is GAGVSQSPSNKVTEKGKDVELRCDPISGHTALYWYRQSLGQGLEFLIYFQGNSAPDKSGLPSDRFSAERTGGSVSTLTIQRTQQEDSAVYLCASSPRQIYNSPLHFGNGTRLTVT.

This clone showed up just once. The rearrangement links TRBV5-1 to TRBJ2-2, with a weak D call TRBD1 (6 bases). Germline V gene data show CDR1 as SGHRS and CDR2 as YFSETQ. Trimming took 3 bases from V and 3 from J, leaving 9 bases between them. This CDR3 has 14 residues. For the CDR3, the DNA is TGCGCCAGCAGCTCGGCAGGGGACACCGGGGAGCTGTTTTTT. Translation gives CASSSAGDTGELFF.

The genes are TRBV19 and TRBJ2-1; 9 bases fit TRBD1. Unmatched junction bases numbered 13, after V lost 7 bases and J lost 9 bases. CDR1 and CDR2 from the germline V gene are LNHDA and SQIVND (reference sequence). This CDR3 has 15 residues. CDR3 nucleotide sequence: TGTGCCAGTACCCAACAGGGGGCTGTCTTCGGTGAGCAGTTCTTC. Translating it yields CASTQQGAVFGEQFF.

The chain couples TRBV18 to TRBJ1-5; D not certain. Germline V gene lookup returns CDR1 KGHSH and CDR2 LQKENI. Trimming shortened V by 6 bases and J by 0 bases, and 9 bases separated the two germline ends. The CDR3 totals 14 residues. CDR3 sequence reads: CASSLSGSNQPQHF. The CDR3 coding sequence is TGTGCCAGCTCCCTATCAGGTAGCAATCAGCCCCAGCATTTT.

The chain employs TRBV28 and TRBJ1-2, with no clear D. Germline assignment: CDR1 MDHEN and CDR2 SYDVKM. V lost 7 bases to trimming and J lost 6 bases, with 18 bases between them. The CDR3 runs 14 residues. CDR3 region: CASTPRFVTDGYTF. DNA for the CDR3: TGTGCCAGCACCCCGAGGTTTGTTACGGATGGCTACACCTTC.

A few counts support this clone. CDR3 DNA: TGTGCCAGCAGCGCCGGACAGGGCCCCAACTATGGCTACACCTTC. It translates to CASSAGQGPNYGYTF. The J gene is TRBJ1-2, the V gene TRBV11-2, with 8 positions matching TRBD1. The CDR3 spans 15 residues. Germline CDR1 is SGHAT and CDR2 is FQNNGV. V dropped 5 bases and J dropped 2; count of bases not matched to a gene: 7.